This TCR beta chain is from a study of cytotoxic CD8 clonotypes in ibrutinib-treated CLL. Study findings and constraints: Clonality was higher at baseline than in age-matched healthy donors and tracked circulating CD8+ T-cell counts. Shared public clonotypes were rare, and on treatment they either got smaller or stayed the same.

For this clone: The antigen remains undetermined.

V lost 5 bases and J lost 5; bases outside the gene matches: 10. From germline, CDR1 is SGDLS and CDR2 YYNGEE. The CDR3 runs to 15 residues. TCRdb's copy holds only in-frame clones and misses some; the assay was immunoSEQ multiplex PCR. Among 200,000 to 250,000 clones listed, 70% were seen once. Frozen PBMC stocks contributed around 1.8 micrograms of genomic DNA to the TCR beta libraries. This receptor was identified in a human donor with chronic lymphocytic leukemia. Specimen: PBMCs, collected after 12 months of ibrutinib treatment. The chain couples TRBV9 to TRBJ2-5; 9 bases match TRBD2. CDR3 sequence (DNA): TGTGCCAGCAGTATAGGACTAGCGCTAGGGGAGACCCAGTACTTC. Translated: CASSIGLALGETQYF.